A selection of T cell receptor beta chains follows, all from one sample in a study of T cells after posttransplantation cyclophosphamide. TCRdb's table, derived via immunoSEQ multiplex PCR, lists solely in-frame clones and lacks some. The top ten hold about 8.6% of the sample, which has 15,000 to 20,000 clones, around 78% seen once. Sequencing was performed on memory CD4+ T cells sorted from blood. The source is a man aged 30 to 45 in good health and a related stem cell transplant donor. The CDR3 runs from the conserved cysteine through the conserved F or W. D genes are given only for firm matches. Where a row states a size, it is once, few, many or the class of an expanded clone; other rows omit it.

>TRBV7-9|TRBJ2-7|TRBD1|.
TGTGCCAGCAGAGAGACAGGGGAAACCTACGAGCAGTACTTC
CASRETGETYEQYF
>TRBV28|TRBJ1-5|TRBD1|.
TGTGCCAGCAGTTTAGGACAGGGGTCTCAGCCCCAGCATTTT
CASSLGQGSQPQHF
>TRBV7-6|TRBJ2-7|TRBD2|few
TGTGCCAGCAGCCGCACTAGCGGCCCCCAGGGCGAGCAGTACTTC
CASSRTSGPQGEQYF
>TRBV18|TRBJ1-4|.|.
TGTGCCAGCTCGCCCTTGGCAGGGAAAGGAGATGAAAAACTGTTTTTT
CASSPLAGKGDEKLFF
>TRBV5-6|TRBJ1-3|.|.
TGTGCCAGCAGCTTGGCCACAGGCTACTCTGGAAACACCATATATTTT
CASSLATGYSGNTIYF
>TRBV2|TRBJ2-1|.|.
TGTGCCAGCAGCCCACAAGGGAGCTCCTACAATGAGCAGTTCTTC
CASSPQGSSYNEQFF
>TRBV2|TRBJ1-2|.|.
TGTGCCAGCAGTGAAGGACCCGGAGGCTATGGCTACACCTTC
CASSEGPGGYGYTF
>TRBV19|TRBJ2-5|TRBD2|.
TGTGCCAGTAGTGGAGGACTAGCCGTTGAGACCCAGTACTTC
CASSGGLAVETQYF
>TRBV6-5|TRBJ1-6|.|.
TGTGCCAGCAGCACCGGGACACTTGTTTCACCCCTCCACTTT
CASSTGTLVSPLHF
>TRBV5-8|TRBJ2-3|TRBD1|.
TGTGCCAGCATCCAGGGACAGAGCCCTAGCACAGATACGCAGTATTTT
CASIQGQSPSTDTQYF
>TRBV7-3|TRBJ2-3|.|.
TGTGCCAGCGCCCCAGACTCTAGCACAGATACGCAGTATTTT
CASAPDSSTDTQYF
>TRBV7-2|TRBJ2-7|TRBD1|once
TGTGCCAGCAGCTGGACCGGGACAGGGGGCTACGAGCAGTACTTC
CASSWTGTGGYEQYF